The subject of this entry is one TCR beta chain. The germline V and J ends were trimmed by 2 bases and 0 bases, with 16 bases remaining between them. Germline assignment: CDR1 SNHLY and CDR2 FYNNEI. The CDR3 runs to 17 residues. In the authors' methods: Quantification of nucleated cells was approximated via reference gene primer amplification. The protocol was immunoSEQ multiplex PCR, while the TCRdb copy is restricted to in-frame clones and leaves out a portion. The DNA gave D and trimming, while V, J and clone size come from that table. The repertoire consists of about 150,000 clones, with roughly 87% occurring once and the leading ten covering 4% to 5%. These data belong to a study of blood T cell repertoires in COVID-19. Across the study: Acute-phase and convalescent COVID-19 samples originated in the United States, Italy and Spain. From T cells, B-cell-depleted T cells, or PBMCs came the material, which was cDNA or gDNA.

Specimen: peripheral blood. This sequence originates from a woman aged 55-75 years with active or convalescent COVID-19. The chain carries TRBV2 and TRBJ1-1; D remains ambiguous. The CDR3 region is CASSEPPHRELNTEAFF. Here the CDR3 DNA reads TGTGCCAGCAGTGAACCCCCCCATAGGGAGTTGAACACTGAAGCTTTCTTT.